The 19 T cell receptor beta chains below were found in one sample sequenced in a study of CD8 T cells in ankylosing spondylitis. Study outcomes and limitations: One TCR beta motif, made up of several highly homologous variants, appeared characteristic of ankylosing spondylitis blood.

One entry per CDR3 protein, called by TCRdb with MiXCR from the 5' RACE reads. The table includes hundreds of thousands of distinct CDR3 sequences, roughly 26% detected once. These receptors' targets are unknown. Sequencing was done on a sample of blood, either unsorted or a sorted T cell fraction (not recorded which). The origin of the receptors is a male donor with ankylosing spondylitis.

This clonotype came up a few times. This chain connects TRBV12-3 or TRBV12-4 to TRBJ2-1, with 8 bases identical to TRBD2. The CDR3 loop spans 15 amino acids. Losses at the gene ends were 6 bases for V and 7 bases for J; bases not matched to a gene: 11. CDR3 protein: CASSVSSGLNNEQFF. The CDR3 DNA sequence: TGTGCCAGCAGCGTATCTAGCGGGTTAAATAATGAGCAGTTCTTC.

This clonotype has just a few counts. The chain carries TRBV29-1 and TRBJ1-1, with 8 positions matching TRBD1. Looked up from germline, CDR1 is SQVTM and CDR2 is ANQGSEA. The V gene end was trimmed by 5 bases and the J gene end by 5 bases; junction bases not matched to a gene: 7. The CDR3 has 13 amino acids. The chain's CDR3 is CSVRDRGETEAFF. The CDR3 DNA reads TGCAGCGTTCGTGACAGGGGAGAGACTGAAGCTTTCTTT.

The chain recombines TRBV11-3 with TRBJ2-6, with D unresolved. Trimming removed 7 bases at V and 0 bases at J, with 13 bases between. The CDR3 is 16 amino acids. Germline V gene lookup returns CDR1 SGHNT and CDR2 YENEEA. The CDR3 spells CASTPGSPSGANVLTF. The CDR3 DNA is TGTGCCAGCACCCCGGGCAGCCCCTCTGGGGCCAACGTCCTGACTTTC.

This clonotype was counted a few times. The V call is TRBV7-2, the J call TRBJ2-5; D is unresolved. CDR1 is SGHTA, CDR2 FQGNSA, per germline. Trimming took 3 bases from V and 1 from J, leaving 6 bases between them. This CDR3 has 13 amino acids. This CDR3 reads CASSLYFQETQYF. CDR3 bases: TGTGCCAGCAGCTTGTACTTCCAAGAGACCCAGTACTTC.

This clonotype was observed a handful of times. The rearrangement joins TRBV20-1 to TRBJ2-7; 10 positions agree with TRBD2. In germline, CDR1 is DFQATT, CDR2 SNEGSKA (reference sequence). V trimming: 6 bases; J trimming: 1 base; junction bases outside the gene matches: 6. The CDR3 totals 14 residues. CDR3 amino acids: CSAARAGGSYEQYV. The DNA of the CDR3 is TGCAGTGCCGCGCGAGCGGGAGGGTCCTACGAGCAGTACGTC.

The genes are TRBV6-1 and TRBJ2-1, with D possibly matching TRBD2 (6 bases). Trimming left V 6 bases short and J 9 bases short, with 21 bases between. Germline CDR1 reads MNHNS; CDR2 reads SASEGT. The CDR3 runs 15 residues. CDR3 bases: TGTGCCAGCAGGCCGCGGGGAGTCTCCCCTAGTGAGCAGTTCTTC. Translating it yields CASRPRGVSPSEQFF.

Concerning this clonotype itself: One junction end does not reproduce the germline sequence, and a read error may be involved. The genes are TRBV27 and TRBJ2-1; D unresolved. This CDR3 is built from 17 residues. In germline, CDR1 is MNHEY, CDR2 SMNVEV (reference sequence). CDR3 sequence (DNA): TGTGCCAGCAGGTTATATGGGGTATTGAGCTCCTACAATGAGCAGTTCTTC. This codes for CASRLYGVLSSYNEQFF.

The J gene is TRBJ2-3, the V gene TRBV5-1; 12 bases line up with TRBD2. Per the germline V gene, CDR1 is SGHRS and CDR2 is YFSETQ. The length of the CDR3 is 18 residues. With V trimmed by 1 base and J by 1 base, 7 bases remained unmatched. The CDR3 coding sequence is TGCGCCAGCAGCTTGTGGACTAGCGGGATGGAGGGCACAGATACGCAGTATTTT. As protein: CASSLWTSGMEGTDTQYF.

The J gene is TRBJ2-1, the V gene TRBV12-3 or TRBV12-4, with no clear D. The CDR3 sequence is 13 residues long. The germline V and J ends were trimmed by 1 base and 12 bases, with 13 bases remaining between them. In DNA form, the CDR3 reads TGTGCCAGCAGTTTAGAACAAGGGCTTTTGCAGTTCTTC. Translation: CASSLEQGLLQFF.

The rearrangement uses TRBV10-3 and TRBJ1-2; D remains unclear. This CDR3 has 13 residues. From germline, CDR1 is ENHRY and CDR2 SYGVKD. The V end was cut by 4 bases, the J end by 9 bases, with 15 bases between. The CDR3 region is CAISVPPGSSYTF. In DNA, the CDR3 is TGTGCCATCAGTGTGCCCCCCGGGAGTAGCTACACCTTC.

There are a few counts of this clonotype. The chain is built from TRBV5-1 and TRBJ2-1; 7 bases map to TRBD2. CDR3 length: 13 amino acids. V was clipped by 5 bases and J by 8 bases; unmatched bases: 7. Germline CDR1 SGHRS, CDR2 YFSETQ. The CDR3 sequence is CASRGGSRDEQFF. The CDR3 nucleotides are TGCGCCAGCAGGGGGGGGAGCAGAGATGAGCAGTTCTTC.

This clonotype was counted a few times. V usage is TRBV7-7 and J usage is TRBJ1-1, with TRBD1 matching 7 bases. The CDR3 is 13 residues long. From germline, CDR1 is SSHAT and CDR2 FNYEAQ (reference sequence). Trimming cost V 5 bases and J 2 bases; bases outside gene matches: 2. CDR3 sequence: CASSKGANTEAFF. CDR3 sequence (DNA): TGTGCCAGCAGCAAGGGGGCAAACACTGAAGCTTTCTTT.

The chain employs TRBV7-9 and TRBJ2-5, with 8 bases identical to TRBD1. J lost 4 bases, V lost 6 bases, and 10 bases had no gene match. This CDR3 comprises 15 residues. Germline V CDR1 and CDR2: SEHNR, FQNEAQ (reference sequence). Here the CDR3 reads CASSLQGQGGETQYF. CDR3 DNA: TGTGCCAGCAGTCTGCAAGGACAGGGAGGAGAGACCCAGTACTTC.

This clonotype has just a few counts. The chain couples TRBV12-3 or TRBV12-4 to TRBJ1-2; 9 nucleotides agree with TRBD1. The CDR3 has 13 residues. V shed 4 bases and J 8 bases; nucleotides not matched to a gene: 5. CDR3 sequence: CASSSQGAQGYTF. The CDR3 DNA is TGTGCCAGCAGTTCACAGGGGGCTCAGGGCTACACCTTC.

This clonotype has more than one count but fewer than ten. An end of the junction differs from the germline gene, which may be a read error. The chain uses TRBV20-1 and TRBJ2-4; no clear D gene. Germline loops: CDR1 DFQATT, CDR2 SNEGSKA (reference sequence). CDR3 size: 10 residues. In nucleotides, the CDR3 is TGCAGCGCTAGAGACACTATTCAGTACTTC. This codes for CSARDTIQYF.

This clonotype was detected only a few times. This chain links TRBV5-1 with TRBJ2-1; 10 bases align to TRBD2. Germline CDR1 SGHRS, CDR2 YFSETQ. V lost 1 base to trimming and J lost 5 bases; unmatched junction nucleotides: 3. This CDR3 region has 15 residues. The CDR3: CASSLTLAGDNEQFF. The CDR3 DNA is TGCGCCAGCAGCTTGACCCTAGCGGGAGACAATGAGCAGTTCTTC. Supplemented by reference TRBV5-1 and TRBJ2-1, the full variable domain reads KAGVTQTPRYLIKTRGQQVTLSCSPISGHRSVSWYQQTPGQGLQFLFEYFSETQRNKGNFPGRFSGRQFSNSRSEMNVSTLELGDSALYLCASSLTLAGDNEQFFGPGTRLTVL.

The V gene is TRBV5-5, the J gene TRBJ1-1; unclear D gene. CDR1 and CDR2 from the germline V gene are SGHKS and YYEKEE (reference sequence). CDR3 length equals 13 residues. Trimming shortened V by 0 bases and J by 6 bases, and 9 bases separated the two germline ends. The DNA of the CDR3 is TGTGCCAGCAGCTTGGCCCTCTATGCTGAAGCTTTCTTT. Protein: CASSLALYAEAFF.

The chain combines TRBV5-1 with TRBJ2-1, with 10 bases identical to TRBD2. The CDR3 contains 17 residues. Germline CDR1 and CDR2: SGHRS and YFSETQ. V lost 0 bases and J lost 3; bases outside the gene matches: 6. The CDR3 protein is CASSLGKGLANYNEQFF. The CDR3 coding sequence is TGCGCCAGCAGCTTGGGAAAGGGACTAGCGAACTACAATGAGCAGTTCTTC. Filled out from reference TRBV5-1 and TRBJ2-1, the complete variable domain reads KAGVTQTPRYLIKTRGQQVTLSCSPISGHRSVSWYQQTPGQGLQFLFEYFSETQRNKGNFPGRFSGRQFSNSRSEMNVSTLELGDSALYLCASSLGKGLANYNEQFFGPGTRLTVL.

This clonotype was recorded at least ten times. In nucleotides, the CDR3 is TGCGCCAGCCGTTGGACAGGGGCGGCTGAAGCTTTCTTT. Encoded protein: CASRWTGAAEAFF. The chain recombines TRBV5-1 with TRBJ1-1; TRBD1 agrees at 9 bases. Per germline, CDR1 SGHRS and CDR2 YFSETQ. V lost 7 bases and J lost 6; bases outside the gene matches: 7. This CDR3 is 13 amino acids long.